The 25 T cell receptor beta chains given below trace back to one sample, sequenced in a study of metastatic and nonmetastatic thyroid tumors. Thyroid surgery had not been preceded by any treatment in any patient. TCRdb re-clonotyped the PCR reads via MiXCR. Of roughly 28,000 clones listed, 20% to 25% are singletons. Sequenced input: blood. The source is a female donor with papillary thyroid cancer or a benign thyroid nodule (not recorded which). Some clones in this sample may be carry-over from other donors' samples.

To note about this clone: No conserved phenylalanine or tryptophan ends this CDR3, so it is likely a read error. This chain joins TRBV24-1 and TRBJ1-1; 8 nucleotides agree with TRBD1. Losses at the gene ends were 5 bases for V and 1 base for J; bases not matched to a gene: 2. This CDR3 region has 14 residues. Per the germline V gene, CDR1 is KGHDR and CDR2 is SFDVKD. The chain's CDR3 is CATSGGQANTEAFV. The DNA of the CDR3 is TGTGCCACCAGTGGGGGACAGGCGAACACTGAAGCTTTCGTT.

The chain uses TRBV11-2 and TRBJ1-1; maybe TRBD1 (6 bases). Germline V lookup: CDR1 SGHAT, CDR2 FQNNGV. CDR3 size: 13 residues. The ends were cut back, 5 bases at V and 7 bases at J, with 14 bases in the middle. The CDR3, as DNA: TGTGCCAGCAGCCCGGGGGCGGGGGTTGAAGCTTTCTTT. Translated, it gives CASSPGAGVEAFF.

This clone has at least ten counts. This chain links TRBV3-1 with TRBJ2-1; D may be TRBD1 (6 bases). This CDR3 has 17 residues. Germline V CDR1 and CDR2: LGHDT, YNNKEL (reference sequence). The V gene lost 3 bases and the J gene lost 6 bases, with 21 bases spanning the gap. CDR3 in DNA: TGTGCCAGCAGCCACCGAAGAGTTTTTGGACAGACCAATGAGCAGTTCTTC. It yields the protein CASSHRRVFGQTNEQFF.

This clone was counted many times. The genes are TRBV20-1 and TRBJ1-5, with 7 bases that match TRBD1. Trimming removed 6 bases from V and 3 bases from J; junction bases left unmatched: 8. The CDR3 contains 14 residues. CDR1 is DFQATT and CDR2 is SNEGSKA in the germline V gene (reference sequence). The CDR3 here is CSARRRGLNQPQHF. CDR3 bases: TGCAGTGCCAGGAGGAGGGGGCTCAATCAGCCCCAGCATTTT.

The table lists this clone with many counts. The CDR3 coding sequence is TGTGCCGGAAGGTCGGGACAGGGGAACACCGGGGAGCTGTTTTTT. This gives the protein CAGRSGQGNTGELFF. This chain joins TRBV7-9 and TRBJ2-2, with 9 positions matching TRBD1. This CDR3 spans 15 amino acids. The germline gives CDR1 SEHNR, CDR2 FQNEAQ (reference sequence). J lost 1 base, V lost 11 bases, and 8 bases had no gene match. Full variable domain (rest looked up from reference TRBV7-9 and TRBJ2-2): DTGVSQNPRHKITKRGQNVTFRCDPISEHNRLYWYRQTLGQGPEFLTYFQNEAQLEKSRLLSDRFSAERPKGSFSTLEIQRTEQGDSAMYLCAGRSGQGNTGELFFGEGSRLTVL.

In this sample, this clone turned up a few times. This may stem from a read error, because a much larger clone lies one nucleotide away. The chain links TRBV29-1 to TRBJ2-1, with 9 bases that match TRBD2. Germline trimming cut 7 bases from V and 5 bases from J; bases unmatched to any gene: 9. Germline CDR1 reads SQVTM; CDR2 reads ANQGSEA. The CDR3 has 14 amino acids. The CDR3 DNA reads TGCAGCGCCGTGGGTCTAGCGGGAAACAATGAGCAGTTCTTC. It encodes CSAVGLAGNNEQFF.

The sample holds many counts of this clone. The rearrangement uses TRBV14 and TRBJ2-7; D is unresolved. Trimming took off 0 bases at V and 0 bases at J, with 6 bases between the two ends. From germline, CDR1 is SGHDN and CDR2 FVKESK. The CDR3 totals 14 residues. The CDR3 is CASSQDLTSYEQYF. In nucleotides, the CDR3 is TGTGCCAGCAGCCAAGATTTGACCTCCTACGAGCAGTACTTC.

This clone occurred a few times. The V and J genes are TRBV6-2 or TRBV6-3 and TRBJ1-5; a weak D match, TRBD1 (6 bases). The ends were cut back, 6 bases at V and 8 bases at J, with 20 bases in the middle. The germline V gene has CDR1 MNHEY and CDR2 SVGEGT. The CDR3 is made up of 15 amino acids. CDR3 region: CASSQGQRLGEPQHF. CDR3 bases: TGTGCCAGCAGCCAAGGACAGCGGCTTGGAGAGCCCCAGCATTTT.

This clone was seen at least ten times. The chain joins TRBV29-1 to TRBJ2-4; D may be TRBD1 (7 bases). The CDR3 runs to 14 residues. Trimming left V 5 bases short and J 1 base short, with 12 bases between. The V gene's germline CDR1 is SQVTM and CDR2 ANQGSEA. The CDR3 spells CSVIAGGAKNIQYF. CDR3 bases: TGCAGCGTTATAGCAGGGGGGGCCAAAAACATTCAGTACTTC.

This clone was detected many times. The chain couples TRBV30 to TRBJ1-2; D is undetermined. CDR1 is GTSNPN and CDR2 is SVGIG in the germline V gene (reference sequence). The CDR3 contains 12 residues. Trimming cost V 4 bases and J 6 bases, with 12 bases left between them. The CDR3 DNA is TGTGCCTGGACAGAGCTAAGTAATGGCTACACCTTC. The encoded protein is CAWTELSNGYTF.

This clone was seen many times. CDR3 DNA sequence: TGTGCCAGCAGCCATTCGGCGGTGGACTCTTACGAGCAGTACTTC. This codes for CASSHSAVDSYEQYF. The rearrangement links TRBV3-1 to TRBJ2-7, with a tentative D call TRBD2 (5 bases). V was shortened by 3 bases and J by 4 bases, with 16 bases between the two germline ends. This CDR3 spans 15 amino acids. CDR1 and CDR2 from the germline V gene are LGHDT and YNNKEL (reference sequence).

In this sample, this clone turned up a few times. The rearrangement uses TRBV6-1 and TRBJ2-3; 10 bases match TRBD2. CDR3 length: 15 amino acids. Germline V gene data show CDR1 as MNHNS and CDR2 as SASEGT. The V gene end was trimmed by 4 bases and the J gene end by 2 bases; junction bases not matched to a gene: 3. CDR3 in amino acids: CASSGLAGDTDTQYF. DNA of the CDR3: TGTGCCAGCAGTGGGCTAGCGGGGGACACAGATACGCAGTATTTT.

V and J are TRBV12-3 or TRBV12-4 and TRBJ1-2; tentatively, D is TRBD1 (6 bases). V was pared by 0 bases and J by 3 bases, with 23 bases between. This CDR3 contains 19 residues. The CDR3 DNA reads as TGTGCCAGCAGTTTAGCCCTGACAGGAGTTTTTCGTGAATACTATGGCTACACCTTC. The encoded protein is CASSLALTGVFREYYGYTF.

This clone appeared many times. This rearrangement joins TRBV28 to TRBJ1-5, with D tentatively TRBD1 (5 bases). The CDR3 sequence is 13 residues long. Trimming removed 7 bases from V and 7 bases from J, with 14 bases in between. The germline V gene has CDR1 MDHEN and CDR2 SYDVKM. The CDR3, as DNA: TGTGCCAGCACCCTCGGGGGGTACCAGCCCCAGCATTTT. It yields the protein CASTLGGYQPQHF.

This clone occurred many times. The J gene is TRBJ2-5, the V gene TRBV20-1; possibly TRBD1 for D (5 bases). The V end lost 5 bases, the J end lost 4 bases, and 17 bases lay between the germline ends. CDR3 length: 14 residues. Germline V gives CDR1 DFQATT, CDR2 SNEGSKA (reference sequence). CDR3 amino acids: CSAPDTPPRETQYF. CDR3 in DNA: TGCAGTGCTCCGGACACCCCACCGAGAGAGACCCAGTACTTC.

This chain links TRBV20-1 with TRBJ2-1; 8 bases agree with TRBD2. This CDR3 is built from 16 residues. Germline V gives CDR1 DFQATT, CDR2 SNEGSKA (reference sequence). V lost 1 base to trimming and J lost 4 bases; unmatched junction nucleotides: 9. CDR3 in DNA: TGCAGTGCTAGAGCCTCGAGACTAGCGATGTACAATGAGCAGTTCTTC. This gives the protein CSARASRLAMYNEQFF.

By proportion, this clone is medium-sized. CDR3 loop: CASSLLALKHNEQFF. The DNA of the CDR3 is TGTGCCAGCAGTTTACTAGCGCTGAAACACAATGAGCAGTTCTTC. The chain combines TRBV12-3 or TRBV12-4 with TRBJ2-1; D is perhaps TRBD2 (6 bases). This CDR3 contains 15 residues. Between the trimmed V and J ends, which lost 2 bases and 5 bases, there was a span of 13 bases.

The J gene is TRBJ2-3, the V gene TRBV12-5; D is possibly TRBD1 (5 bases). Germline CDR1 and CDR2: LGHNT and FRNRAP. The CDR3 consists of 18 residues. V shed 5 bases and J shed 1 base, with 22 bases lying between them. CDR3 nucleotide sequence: TGTGCTAGTGGTAGCGACAGACCCCCAGGAAAGGGCACAGATACGCAGTATTTT. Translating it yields CASGSDRPPGKGTDTQYF.

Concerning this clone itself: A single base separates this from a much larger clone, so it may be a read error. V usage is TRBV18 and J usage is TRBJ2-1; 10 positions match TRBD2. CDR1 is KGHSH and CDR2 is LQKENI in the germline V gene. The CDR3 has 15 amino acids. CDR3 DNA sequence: TGTGCCAGCCCACCGACCGGGACTAGCGTCAATGAGCAGTTCTTC. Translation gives CASPPTGTSVNEQFF. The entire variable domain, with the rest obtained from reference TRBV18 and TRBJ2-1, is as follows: NAGVMQNPRHLVRRRGQEARLRCSPMKGHSHVYWYRQLPEEGLKFMVYLQKENIIDESGMPKERFSAEFPKEGPSILRIQQVVRGDSAAYFCASPPTGTSVNEQFFGPGTRLTVL.

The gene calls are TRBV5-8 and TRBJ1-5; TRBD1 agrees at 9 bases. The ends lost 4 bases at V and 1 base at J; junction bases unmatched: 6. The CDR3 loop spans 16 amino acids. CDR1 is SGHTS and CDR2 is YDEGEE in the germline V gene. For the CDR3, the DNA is TGTGCCAGCAGCCGCGTACAGGGGGCGAGCAATCAGCCCCAGCATTTT. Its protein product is CASSRVQGASNQPQHF.

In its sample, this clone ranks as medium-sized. The CDR3 spells CASTQQGQPQHF. Written as DNA, the CDR3 is TGTGCCAGCACCCAACAGGGCCAGCCCCAGCATTTT. The genes are TRBV28 and TRBJ1-5, with a possible D match to TRBD1 (6 bases). The CDR3 extends over 12 amino acids. Trimming stripped 7 bases from V and 7 bases from J, with 11 bases between. Germline V gene data show CDR1 as MDHEN and CDR2 as SYDVKM.

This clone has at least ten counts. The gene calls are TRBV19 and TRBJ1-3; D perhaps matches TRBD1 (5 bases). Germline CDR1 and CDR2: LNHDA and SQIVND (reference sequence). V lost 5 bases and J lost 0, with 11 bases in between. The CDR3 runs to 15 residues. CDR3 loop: CASSATASSGNTIYF. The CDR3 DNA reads TGTGCCAGTAGTGCGACAGCGAGCTCTGGAAACACCATATATTTT.

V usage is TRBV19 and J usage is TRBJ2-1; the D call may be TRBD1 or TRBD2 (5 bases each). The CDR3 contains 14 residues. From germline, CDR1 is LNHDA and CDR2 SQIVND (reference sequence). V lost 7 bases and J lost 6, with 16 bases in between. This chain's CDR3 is CASTVVGPSNEQFF. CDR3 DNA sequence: TGTGCCAGTACAGTAGTGGGACCATCCAATGAGCAGTTCTTC.

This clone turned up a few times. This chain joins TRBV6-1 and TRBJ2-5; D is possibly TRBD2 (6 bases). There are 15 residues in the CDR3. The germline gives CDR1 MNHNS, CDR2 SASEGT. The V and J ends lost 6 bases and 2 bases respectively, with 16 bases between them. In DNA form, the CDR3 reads TGTGCCAGCAGAGCTCTGGGACTTCCTCAAGAGACCCAGTACTTC. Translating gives CASRALGLPQETQYF.

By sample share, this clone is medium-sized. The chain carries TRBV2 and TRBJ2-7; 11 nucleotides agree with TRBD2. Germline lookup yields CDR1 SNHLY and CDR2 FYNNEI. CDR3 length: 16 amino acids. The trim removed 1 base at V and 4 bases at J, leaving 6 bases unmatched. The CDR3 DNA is TGTGCCAGCAGTGAAGGGACTAGCGGGTTCAGTTACGAGCAGTACTTC. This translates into CASSEGTSGFSYEQYF.